What follows is one TCR beta chain and its context. Its antigen is undetermined. CDR3 size: 14 residues. Trimming took 4 bases from V and 4 from J; bases not matched to a gene: 2. Germline V gene sequence: CDR1 GTSNPN, CDR2 SVGIG (reference sequence). Amplification used 60 Vbeta primers and 13 Jbeta primers. Measured with immunoSEQ multiplex PCR; TCRdb has only the in-frame clones, and not every one. The sample table includes 55,000 to 80,000 clones. This record comes from a study of cytomegalovirus exposure and HLA in healthy donors. Regarding the study as a whole: The authors assumed roughly uniform sequencing depth across donors for presence/absence analyses. Common viral pathogens were later found to be apparently linked to several of the most significant clusters. Most TCRs appeared rarely, but some public TCRs recurred in many donors.

The chain links TRBV30 to TRBJ2-6; 9 bases match TRBD1. The sample taken for sequencing was PBMCs. The sequence was obtained from a man aged 35 to 55 in good health and CMV-seronegative. This chain's CDR3 is CAWTGTGGANVLTF. The CDR3 nucleotides are TGTGCCTGGACCGGGACAGGGGGGGCCAACGTCCTGACTTTC.